This TCR beta chain comes out of a study of human T cells and chemical hapten exposure. Study summary: In the sensitization step, 2% DPC was placed on approximately 2 cm by approximately 2 cm of upper inner arm skin. Findings and limits, study-wide: Sensitizing with DPC caused no change in TCRs above 1 in 1000 frequency.

Time point noted: patch test 1, 2 weeks after DPC sensitization. Treatment here: therapeutic diphenylcyclopropenone sensitization with weekly scalp DPC. The donor pool consisted of alopecia patients aged 18 to 70 years, considered suitable for DPC. Trimming shortened V by 4 bases and J by 9 bases, and 18 bases separated the two germline ends. Germline CDR1 is SEHNR and CDR2 is FQNEAQ (reference sequence). This CDR3 spans 14 amino acids. TCRdb analysed the RACE reads with MiXCR anew, one entry per CDR3 protein. The profile shows about 74,000 distinct CDR3 sequences, approximately 35% of them singletons. For this clonotype: The target antigen is unknown.

The chain has TRBV7-9 and TRBJ1-2; the D is unclear. The source was whole blood, collected in connection with sensitization to the hapten diphenylcyclopropenone (DPC). The TCR was taken from a man aged 35-49 years with alopecia areata. Some clones in this sample may be carry-over from other donors' samples. CDR3 sequence: CASSSDMSRPRYTF. CDR3 DNA sequence: TGTGCCAGCAGCTCCGACATGTCAAGGCCTCGCTACACCTTC. Combining the CDR3 with reference TRBV7-9 and TRBJ1-2 gives the whole variable domain DTGVSQNPRHKITKRGQNVTFRCDPISEHNRLYWYRQTLGQGPEFLTYFQNEAQLEKSRLLSDRFSAERPKGSFSTLEIQRTEQGDSAMYLCASSSDMSRPRYTFGSGTRLTVV.